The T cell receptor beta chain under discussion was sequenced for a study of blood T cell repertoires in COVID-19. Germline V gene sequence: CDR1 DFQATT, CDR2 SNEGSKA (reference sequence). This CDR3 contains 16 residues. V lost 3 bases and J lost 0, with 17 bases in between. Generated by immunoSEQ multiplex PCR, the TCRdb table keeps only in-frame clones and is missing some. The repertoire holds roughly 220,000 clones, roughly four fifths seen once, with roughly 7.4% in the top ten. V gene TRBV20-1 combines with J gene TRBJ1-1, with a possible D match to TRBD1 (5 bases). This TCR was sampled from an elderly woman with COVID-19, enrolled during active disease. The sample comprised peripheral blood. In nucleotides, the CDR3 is TGCAGTGCTAGTCCGGAGGGGCGGGGGTTGAACACTGAAGCTTTCTTT. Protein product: CSASPEGRGLNTEAFF.